This section outlines one T cell receptor (beta chain) sequence together with its context. The sample is drawn from a study of blood T cell repertoires in COVID-19. Authors' processing steps: Reference gene primers were amplified, and this amplification served to estimate nucleated cell counts. Profiling relied on immunoSEQ multiplex PCR, and the TCRdb table lists in-frame clones only, not all of them. That table furnishes V, J and clone size, whereas the DNA furnished D and trimming. This table holds about 100,000 clones, 88% found once. The TCR sequence derives from a human donor in a cohort sampled during active COVID-19. The sequenced material came from peripheral blood.

The CDR3 is CASRGDRGSYEQYF. CDR3 sequence (DNA): TGTGCCAGTAGGGGGGACAGGGGAAGTTACGAGCAGTACTTC. The rearrangement links TRBV19 to TRBJ2-7; 10 bases are shared with TRBD1. Per the germline V gene, CDR1 is LNHDA and CDR2 is SQIVND (reference sequence). CDR3 length: 14 amino acids. V gave up 6 bases and J gave up 4 bases; unmatched junction bases: 6.